This note documents a single TCR beta chain sequence. Antigen unknown. These data are taken from a study of T cells expressing NK-cell markers. About the study: Seven of the eight sequenced donors were classified as HCMV-seropositive, and one was classified as seronegative.

From the 5' RACE reads, TCRdb lists one entry per CDR3 protein and no DNA. With roughly 450,000 distinct CDR3 sequences in the sample, the ten largest clones hold 1.4% to 1.5%. Findings and limits, study-wide: In a group of 5 or 6 donors, dominant NKG2C+ clonotypes represented about 1.0-8% of CD8+ T cells.

This CDR3 contains 14 residues. CDR1 is LGHNA, CDR2 YNFKEQ, per germline. The rearrangement joins TRBV4-2 to TRBJ2-3. This clonotype originated in a woman in her 50s in good health. Sequenced input: blood T cells: a sorted CD56 or NKG2C T cell subset, CD4+ or CD8+ T cells, or bulk PBMC T cells (not recorded which). CDR3 region: CASSQELGRDTQYF.